The T cell receptor (beta chain) under discussion was sequenced for a study of T cells of healthy individuals. Via MiXCR, TCRdb re-called the 5' RACE reads, giving one row per CDR3 protein. The table lists 60,000 to 80,000 distinct CDR3 sequences, about 17% of them singletons, with around 4.5% in the top ten. V was pared by 2 bases and J by 3 bases, with 17 bases between. Germline-derived CDR1 and CDR2 are MNHEY and SMNVEV (reference sequence). This CDR3 spans 17 amino acids. This clonotype was counted between two and nine times. The rearrangement uses TRBV27 and TRBJ2-1, with D tentatively TRBD2 (6 bases). The receptor was isolated from a human donor in good health. CDR3 sequence: CASSLDRLVPGYNEQFF. The CDR3 region has the DNA TGTGCCAGCAGTTTAGATCGACTAGTGCCTGGCTACAATGAGCAGTTCTTC.